Following are 32 T cell receptor beta chains from one sample sequenced in a study of technical replicates of blood from several donors. Using immunoSEQ multiplex PCR, the repertoire was profiled, and TCRdb retains in-frame clones only, with some absent. The sample yields around 67,000 clones, 95% to 96% seen once. Sequences were obtained from T cells isolated from PBMCs. The receptors originated from a human donor in good health.

The J gene is TRBJ2-1, the V gene TRBV18; the match to TRBD2 covers 8 bases. V lost 2 bases, J lost 3 bases, and 6 bases stayed unmatched. Germline CDR1 KGHSH, CDR2 LQKENI. The CDR3 length is 16 residues. CDR3 sequence: CASSPGLAGLYNEQFF. CDR3 nucleotides: TGTGCCAGCTCACCAGGTCTAGCGGGCCTCTACAATGAGCAGTTCTTC.

This clone was detected once. The CDR3 nucleotides read TGTGCCAGCAGCGGGCAGGACAGGGCTGGGCCTGAAGCTTTCTTT. Its protein is CASSGQDRAGPEAFF. V usage is TRBV5-4 and J usage is TRBJ1-1; 8 positions match TRBD1. This CDR3 is 15 amino acids long. The J segment lost 6 bases and the V segment lost 4 bases, leaving 11 bases of the junction unmatched. The V gene's germline CDR1 is SGHNT and CDR2 YYREEE (reference sequence).

This clone appeared once. One end of the junction does not line up with germline, which may come from a read error. The chain has TRBV18 and TRBJ2-1, with D maybe TRBD2 (6 bases). CDR1 KGHSH and CDR2 LQKENI come from the germline V gene. This CDR3 is 12 amino acids long. CDR3 nucleotides: TGTGCCAGCTCACCCCCGGCGACTAGTTCGCTCTTC. Encoded protein: CASSPPATSSLF.

V and J are TRBV14 and TRBJ2-1; 8 bases fit TRBD2. Germline values: CDR1 SGHDN, CDR2 FVKESK. Trimming at V came to 9 bases and at J to 4 bases, leaving 5 bases not matched to a gene. This CDR3 is built from 13 residues. CDR3: CASTSGFYNEQFF. Written as DNA, the CDR3 is TGTGCCAGTACTAGCGGTTTTTACAATGAGCAGTTCTTC.

The chain is built from TRBV5-4 and TRBJ2-7; 7 nucleotides align to TRBD1. The ends lost 7 bases at V and 3 bases at J; junction bases unmatched: 13. The CDR3 is made up of 15 amino acids. From germline, CDR1 is SGHNT and CDR2 YYREEE (reference sequence). CDR3: CASRSDRVSSYEQYF. CDR3 nucleotides: TGTGCCAGCCGCAGTGACAGGGTCTCAAGCTACGAGCAGTACTTC.

The chain has TRBV6-5 and TRBJ2-7, with 7 bases identical to TRBD1. V lost 7 bases to trimming and J lost 4 bases; unmatched junction nucleotides: 4. Germline loops: CDR1 MNHEY, CDR2 SVGAGI. The CDR3 spans 12 residues. The CDR3 here is CASTSGGYEQYF. The CDR3 DNA reads as TGTGCCAGCACTTCAGGGGGTTACGAGCAGTACTTC.

The CDR3 DNA reads as TGCAGCGCCGCCGGGACAGGGTTAACAGATACGCAGTATTTT. Translating it yields CSAAGTGLTDTQYF. The chain combines TRBV29-1 with TRBJ2-3; 9 bases are shared with TRBD1. From germline, CDR1 is SQVTM and CDR2 ANQGSEA. This CDR3 spans 14 amino acids. The junction had 8 bases not matched to a gene; V was cut back by 7 bases and J by 3 bases.

The chain uses TRBV28 and TRBJ2-7; no clear D gene. Germline CDR1 and CDR2: MDHEN and SYDVKM. The CDR3 consists of 16 residues. Deletions cut 5 bases from V and 5 bases from J, with 22 bases between. The CDR3 sequence is CASSHHLSASSHEQYF. In DNA form, the CDR3 reads TGTGCCAGCAGTCACCACCTCAGCGCCTCTTCCCACGAGCAGTACTTC.

In DNA, the CDR3 is TGTGCCAGCAGCGGAATAGCGGGGATAGACTACAATGAGCAGTTCTTC. It translates to CASSGIAGIDYNEQFF. The chain joins TRBV9 to TRBJ2-1, with TRBD2 identical over 8 bases. CDR1 is SGDLS, CDR2 YYNGEE, per germline. This CDR3 is 16 amino acids long. With V trimmed by 3 bases and J by 3 bases, 8 bases remained unmatched.

The chain joins TRBV4-1 to TRBJ1-2; D might be TRBD1 (6 bases). V was trimmed by 2 bases and J by 2 bases, leaving 12 bases between them. CDR3 length: 15 residues. The germline CDR1 and CDR2 sequences are MGHRA and YSYEKL. This chain's CDR3 is CASSQSGHLNYGYTF. CDR3 sequence (DNA): TGCGCCAGCAGCCAATCGGGACATTTGAACTATGGCTACACCTTC.

The rearrangement uses TRBV10-3 and TRBJ2-1, with 9 bases matching TRBD1. This CDR3 spans 14 amino acids. The germline gives CDR1 ENHRY, CDR2 SYGVKD. The V segment lost 3 bases and the J segment 6 bases; nucleotides outside the gene matches: 3. The chain's CDR3 is CAISDADRGNEQFF. Here the CDR3 DNA reads TGTGCCATCAGTGATGCGGACAGGGGCAATGAGCAGTTCTTC.

The chain carries TRBV6-5 and TRBJ1-2, with no clear D. CDR3 length equals 14 residues. From germline, CDR1 is MNHEY and CDR2 SVGAGI. Trimming removed 0 bases from V and 4 bases from J, with 9 bases in between. The CDR3 sequence: CASSYSSEGYGYTF. The CDR3 coding sequence is TGTGCCAGCAGTTACTCGTCGGAGGGCTATGGCTACACCTTC.

The genes are TRBV4-1 and TRBJ1-3; D is ambiguous. The germline CDR1 and CDR2 sequences are MGHRA and YSYEKL. This CDR3 spans 17 amino acids. V was trimmed by 1 base and J by 4 bases, leaving 17 bases between them. The CDR3 DNA sequence: TGCGCCAGCAGCCAAGTTCCGCTACTTGAATCGGGAAACACCATATATTTT. Encoded protein: CASSQVPLLESGNTIYF.

The CDR3 loop is CASSLVSSGDLNTQYF. In DNA, the CDR3 is TGTGCCAGCAGCTTAGTCAGTAGCGGGGACCTGAATACGCAGTATTTT. This chain joins TRBV7-6 and TRBJ2-3, with 8 bases lining up with TRBD2. Germline assignment: CDR1 SGHVS and CDR2 FNYEAQ. The CDR3 totals 16 residues. V gave up 1 base and J gave up 7 bases; unmatched junction bases: 10.

The chain recombines TRBV6-1 with TRBJ2-3, with 9 bases identical to TRBD1. There are 15 residues in the CDR3. After removal of 5 bases from V and 2 bases from J, the junction contained 5 bases not matched to a gene. Germline V CDR1 and CDR2: MNHNS, SASEGT. CDR3 nucleotide sequence: TGTGCCAGCAGTCCGGGACAGGGCCTCACAGATACGCAGTATTTT. Amino acids: CASSPGQGLTDTQYF.

V gene TRBV19 combines with J gene TRBJ1-5; 9 bases match TRBD1. Germline trimming cut 4 bases from V and 5 bases from J; bases unmatched to any gene: 18. The CDR3 runs to 19 residues. CDR1 and CDR2 (germline): LNHDA, SQIVND (reference sequence). CDR3 region: CASSRDRDRAVPRDQPQHF. The CDR3 coding sequence is TGTGCCAGTAGTAGAGACCGGGACAGGGCCGTGCCTCGCGATCAGCCCCAGCATTTT.

The chain carries TRBV5-1 and TRBJ2-1; D is unresolved. Germline V gene sequence: CDR1 SGHRS, CDR2 YFSETQ. This CDR3 has 12 amino acids. Trimming removed 1 base at V and 6 bases at J, with 5 bases between. This CDR3 is CASSLRANEQFF. CDR3 sequence (DNA): TGCGCCAGCAGCTTGAGAGCCAATGAGCAGTTCTTC.

This chain connects TRBV9 to TRBJ2-1, with 10 bases that match TRBD1. V lost 0 bases to trimming and J lost 5 bases; unmatched junction nucleotides: 8. The CDR3 is 17 amino acids. The germline gives CDR1 SGDLS, CDR2 YYNGEE. In DNA, the CDR3 is TGTGCCAGCAGCGTAGCTGGGGACAGGGGAGCACACAATGAGCAGTTCTTC. This translates into CASSVAGDRGAHNEQFF.

The J gene is TRBJ2-1, the V gene TRBV28; 12 bases match TRBD1. Germline V gene data show CDR1 as MDHEN and CDR2 as SYDVKM. The V and J ends lost 5 bases and 8 bases, in that order; junction bases with no gene match: 13. The CDR3 sequence is 17 residues long. In DNA form, the CDR3 reads TGTGCCAGCAGTCTGGTCTCACGGGACAGGGGGCGAGATGAGCAGTTCTTC. This codes for CASSLVSRDRGRDEQFF.

The J gene is TRBJ2-7, the V gene TRBV19; perhaps TRBD2 as D (5 bases). The CDR3 extends over 15 amino acids. Trimming pared 2 bases from V and 2 bases from J, leaving 13 bases between. Germline assignment: CDR1 LNHDA and CDR2 SQIVND (reference sequence). The CDR3: CASSIQGLDAYEQYF. The CDR3 bases are TGTGCCAGTAGTATACAAGGACTGGACGCCTACGAGCAGTACTTC.

The J gene is TRBJ1-2, the V gene TRBV19, with D possibly matching TRBD1 (5 bases). Germline V lookup: CDR1 LNHDA, CDR2 SQIVND (reference sequence). Between the trimmed V and J ends, which lost 3 bases and 4 bases, there was a span of 18 bases. This CDR3 is built from 16 residues. The DNA of the CDR3 is TGTGCCAGTAGTATTTCGGGGGATTCGGGCGGCTATGGCTACACCTTC. It encodes CASSISGDSGGYGYTF.

The chain has TRBV11-2 and TRBJ1-1; 8 bases align to TRBD1. Germline V gene sequence: CDR1 SGHAT, CDR2 FQNNGV. The CDR3 runs to 14 residues. V lost 5 bases and J lost 5; bases outside the gene matches: 7. CDR3 bases: TGTGCCAGCAGCCTTCGACAGGGGAGGACTGAAGCTTTCTTT. Its translation is CASSLRQGRTEAFF.

V gene TRBV5-1 combines with J gene TRBJ2-1, with TRBD1 as a possible D gene (5 bases). Germline values: CDR1 SGHRS, CDR2 YFSETQ. The CDR3 runs 16 residues. Trimming cost V 0 bases and J 7 bases, with 17 bases left between them. The CDR3 here is CASSLGTLPGYNEQFF. The CDR3, as DNA: TGCGCCAGCAGCTTGGGGACATTACCGGGTTATAATGAGCAGTTCTTC.

The CDR3 sequence: CAISGWRVRNNEQFF. The DNA of the CDR3 is TGTGCCATCAGTGGTTGGAGGGTGAGGAACAATGAGCAGTTCTTC. The V gene is TRBV10-3, the J gene TRBJ2-1; perhaps TRBD2 as D (6 bases). The CDR3 totals 15 residues. Germline CDR1 and CDR2: ENHRY and SYGVKD. V was shortened by 4 bases and J by 5 bases, with 15 bases between the two germline ends.

This chain joins TRBV5-1 and TRBJ2-2; tentatively, D is TRBD1 (6 bases). CDR3 length: 14 residues. Germline V gene sequence: CDR1 SGHRS, CDR2 YFSETQ. Trimming left V 4 bases short and J 8 bases short, with 15 bases between. The chain's CDR3 is CASSLDGDIGELFF. As DNA, the CDR3 is TGCGCCAGCAGCCTCGACGGGGACATTGGGGAGCTGTTTTTT.

The V gene is TRBV6-1, the J gene TRBJ2-2; possible D gene TRBD1, 6 bases. Per the germline V gene, CDR1 is MNHNS and CDR2 is SASEGT. Trimming cost V 6 bases and J 2 bases, with 13 bases left between them. The CDR3 totals 15 residues. The CDR3 is CASRPQTGNTGELFF. The CDR3 DNA reads TGTGCCAGCAGGCCCCAGACAGGCAACACCGGGGAGCTGTTTTTT.

The CDR3 DNA follows: TGTGCCAGCAGCTTGGCTAACTCCTACGAGCAGTACTTC. This gives the protein CASSLANSYEQYF. The rearrangement joins TRBV5-4 to TRBJ2-7; D gene uncertain. This CDR3 comprises 13 residues. CDR1 is SGHNT, CDR2 YYREEE, per germline (reference sequence). V was clipped by 0 bases and J by 0 bases, with 4 bases between them.

This chain connects TRBV19 to TRBJ2-3; 11 nucleotides match TRBD2. CDR1 LNHDA and CDR2 SQIVND come from the germline V gene (reference sequence). J gave up 0 bases and V 6 bases, and 20 bases lay outside the gene matches. The CDR3 is 21 amino acids. The CDR3 bases are TGTGCCAGTAGCCCGAAGGGGCTAGCGGGGGGCCTCAGTGCTAGCACAGATACGCAGTATTTT. As protein: CASSPKGLAGGLSASTDTQYF.

The chain links TRBV19 to TRBJ1-5; D gene ambiguous. This CDR3 region has 11 residues. From germline, CDR1 is LNHDA and CDR2 SQIVND (reference sequence). V lost 5 bases and J lost 8, with 7 bases in between. CDR3 bases: TGTGCCAGTAGTCAAAATGAGCCCCAGCATTTT. This sequence encodes CASSQNEPQHF.

This clone was counted once. This rearrangement joins TRBV28 to TRBJ2-2; 7 positions match TRBD1. Losses at the gene ends were 7 bases for V and 5 bases for J; bases not matched to a gene: 7. Germline V gene sequence: CDR1 MDHEN, CDR2 SYDVKM. CDR3 length: 14 residues. For the CDR3, the DNA is TGTGCCAGCACCTCGGCAGGGGGAACCGGGGAGCTGTTTTTT. Encoded protein: CASTSAGGTGELFF.

In DNA, the CDR3 is TGCGCCAGCAGCACTAGCGGGGGTAGCACAGATACGCAGTATTTT. It encodes CASSTSGGSTDTQYF. The rearrangement uses TRBV5-1 and TRBJ2-3; 11 nucleotides line up with TRBD2. The CDR3 spans 15 residues. The ends lost 4 bases at V and 0 bases at J; junction bases unmatched: 1. Germline V gene lookup returns CDR1 SGHRS and CDR2 YFSETQ. The variable domain in full, with the rest retrieved from reference TRBV5-1 and TRBJ2-3, is KAGVTQTPRYLIKTRGQQVTLSCSPISGHRSVSWYQQTPGQGLQFLFEYFSETQRNKGNFPGRFSGRQFSNSRSEMNVSTLELGDSALYLCASSTSGGSTDTQYFGPGTRLTVL.

The V gene is TRBV7-2, the J gene TRBJ1-1; D is perhaps TRBD1 (5 bases). The V gene's germline CDR1 is SGHTA and CDR2 FQGNSA. The CDR3 spans 14 residues. Trimming cost V 3 bases and J 7 bases, with 15 bases left between them. The CDR3 bases are TGTGCCAGCAGCTTTTCGGACACAGGTAGTGAAGCTTTCTTT. Translated, it gives CASSFSDTGSEAFF.